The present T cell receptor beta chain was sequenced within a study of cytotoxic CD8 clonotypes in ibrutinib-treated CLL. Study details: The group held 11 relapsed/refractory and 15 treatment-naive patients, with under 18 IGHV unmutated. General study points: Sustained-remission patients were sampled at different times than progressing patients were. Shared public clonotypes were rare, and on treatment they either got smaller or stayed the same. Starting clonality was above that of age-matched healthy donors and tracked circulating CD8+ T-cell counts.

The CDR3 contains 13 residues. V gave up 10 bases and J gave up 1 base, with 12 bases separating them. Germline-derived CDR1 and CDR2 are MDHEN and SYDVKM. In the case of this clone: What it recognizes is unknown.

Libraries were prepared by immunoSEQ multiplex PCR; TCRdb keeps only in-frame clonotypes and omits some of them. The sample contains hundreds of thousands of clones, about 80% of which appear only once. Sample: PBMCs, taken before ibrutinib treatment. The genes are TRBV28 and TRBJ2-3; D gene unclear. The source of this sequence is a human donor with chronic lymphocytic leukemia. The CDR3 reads CANAGVGTDTQYF. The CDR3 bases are TGTGCCAACGCTGGAGTCGGCACAGATACGCAGTATTTT.